This T cell receptor (beta chain) was identified during a study of shared clonotypes between healthy human individuals. Method: immunoSEQ multiplex PCR; TCRdb's copy keeps in-frame clones and lacks some. The data hold 1.6 million or so clones, with roughly 98.5% observed a single time. V was clipped by 3 bases and J by 3 bases; unmatched bases: 11. The germline CDR1 and CDR2 sequences are LGHNA and YSLEER. The CDR3 loop spans 17 amino acids. Material for sequencing was naive CD4+ T cells sorted from blood. Subset here: CD45RA+ positively selected. The source is a man aged 25 to 45 in good health. V is TRBV4-3 and J is TRBJ2-7; the match to TRBD2 covers 10 bases. The CDR3 here is CASSQVPTLAGVYEQYF. DNA for the CDR3: TGCGCCAGCAGCCAGGTGCCCACTCTAGCGGGAGTCTACGAGCAGTACTTC.